This is a list of T cell receptor beta chains from one sample in a study of chemoradiotherapy in HPV16-positive cancers. Method: immunoSEQ multiplex PCR; TCRdb's copy keeps in-frame clones and lacks some. The repertoire has 25,000 to 30,000 clones, around 90% of them found once; the top ten carry 20% to 25%. The sample in question was blood, obtained from a patient who underwent chemoradiotherapy. Source of these receptors: a human donor with HPV-associated anogenital cancer. Both conserved end residues are part of each CDR3. The order of the fields is CDR3 length, clone size, D gene, V gene, J gene, CDR3 DNA, CDR3 protein. A D gene is named only where the DNA matches it firmly. The size entry is marked missing in some rows and otherwise reads once, few, many or a size class.

cdr3_length: 18; clone_size: .; d_call: TRBD1; v_call: TRBV7-9; j_call: TRBJ2-7; cdr3_nt: TGTGCCAGCGCGCCGTCGGGGCAGGGGGAACAATCCTTCTACGAGCAGTACTTC; cdr3_aa: CASAPSGQGEQSFYEQYF
cdr3_length: 15; clone_size: .; d_call: TRBD1; v_call: TRBV5-1; j_call: TRBJ2-7; cdr3_nt: TGCGCCAGCAGCTTGGGACAGGGGATAACCTACGAGCAGTACTTC; cdr3_aa: CASSLGQGITYEQYF
cdr3_length: 14; clone_size: .; d_call: .; v_call: TRBV5-1; j_call: TRBJ2-1; cdr3_nt: TGCGCCAGCAGCTTGGGGTACAGCTACAATGAGCAGTTCTTC; cdr3_aa: CASSLGYSYNEQFF
cdr3_length: 15; clone_size: .; d_call: .; v_call: TRBV7-2; j_call: TRBJ1-5; cdr3_nt: TGTGCCAGCAGCCAATATGGAGGTGAAAATCAGCCCCAGCATTTT; cdr3_aa: CASSQYGGENQPQHF
cdr3_length: 17; clone_size: .; d_call: .; v_call: TRBV4-1; j_call: TRBJ1-6; cdr3_nt: TGCGCCAGCAGCCAAGATCTCGGGCAGAGCTCTAATTCACCCCTCCACTTT; cdr3_aa: CASSQDLGQSSNSPLHF
cdr3_length: 17; clone_size: .; d_call: TRBD1; v_call: TRBV6-4; j_call: TRBJ2-4; cdr3_nt: TGTGCCAGCAGGGGGCGACAGGGGAGGACTGGGAAAAACATTCAGTACTTC; cdr3_aa: CASRGRQGRTGKNIQYF
cdr3_length: 18; clone_size: .; d_call: TRBD2; v_call: TRBV7-2; j_call: TRBJ2-1; cdr3_nt: TGTGCCAGCAGCCAGATCCGAACTAGCGGGGGGACCTACAATGAGCAGTTCTTC; cdr3_aa: CASSQIRTSGGTYNEQFF
cdr3_length: 13; clone_size: once; d_call: .; v_call: TRBV25-1; j_call: TRBJ2-7; cdr3_nt: TGTGCCAGCAGTGAATTAGGGGGCTACGAGCAGTACTTC; cdr3_aa: CASSELGGYEQYF
cdr3_length: 14; clone_size: .; d_call: .; v_call: TRBV6-1; j_call: TRBJ1-4; cdr3_nt: TGTGCCAGCAGGGTAAAACGTAACGATGAAAAACTGTTTTTT; cdr3_aa: CASRVKRNDEKLFF
cdr3_length: 14; clone_size: .; d_call: .; v_call: TRBV7-9; j_call: TRBJ2-7; cdr3_nt: TGTGCCAGCAGCTCCGGGACGGTTTACTACGAGCAGTACTTC; cdr3_aa: CASSSGTVYYEQYF
cdr3_length: 15; clone_size: .; d_call: .; v_call: TRBV2; j_call: TRBJ2-1; cdr3_nt: TGTGCCAGCAGGAGGGATCCGGAGAGATACAATGAGCAGTTCTTC; cdr3_aa: CASRRDPERYNEQFF
cdr3_length: 14; clone_size: .; d_call: TRBD1; v_call: TRBV5-1; j_call: TRBJ1-4; cdr3_nt: TGCGCCAGCAGCAACGACAGGGTCGCAGAAAAACTGTTTTTT; cdr3_aa: CASSNDRVAEKLFF
cdr3_length: 16; clone_size: .; d_call: TRBD2; v_call: TRBV5-1; j_call: TRBJ2-1; cdr3_nt: TGCGCCAGCAGCTCCCTCGGACTAGCGGGAGAAACTGAGCAGTTCTTC; cdr3_aa: CASSSLGLAGETEQFF
cdr3_length: 14; clone_size: .; d_call: TRBD1; v_call: TRBV5-1; j_call: TRBJ2-7; cdr3_nt: TGCGCCAGCAGCATGGGACAGGTTTCCTACGAGCAGTACTTC; cdr3_aa: CASSMGQVSYEQYF
cdr3_length: 15; clone_size: .; d_call: .; v_call: TRBV5-1; j_call: TRBJ2-7; cdr3_nt: TGCGCCAGCAGTCCTGGACGGCTAGAGTCTTACGAGCAGTACTTC; cdr3_aa: CASSPGRLESYEQYF
cdr3_length: 17; clone_size: .; d_call: TRBD2; v_call: TRBV29-1; j_call: TRBJ2-3; cdr3_nt: TGCAGCGTTACATCGCCCGGACTAGCGGGGGGTCCCAGTACGCAGTATTTT; cdr3_aa: CSVTSPGLAGGPSTQYF
cdr3_length: 13; clone_size: .; d_call: .; v_call: TRBV18; j_call: TRBJ1-1; cdr3_nt: TGTGCCAGCTCAGCTGGACCGAACACTGAAGCTTTCTTT; cdr3_aa: CASSAGPNTEAFF
cdr3_length: 12; clone_size: .; d_call: .; v_call: TRBV27; j_call: TRBJ1-1; cdr3_nt: TGTGCCAGCAGTTTACCCGGGAGGGTCGCTTTCTTT; cdr3_aa: CASSLPGRVAFF
cdr3_length: 11; clone_size: .; d_call: .; v_call: TRBV20-1; j_call: TRBJ1-1; cdr3_nt: TGCAGTGCTCCAGGGGACACTGAAGCTTTCTTT; cdr3_aa: CSAPGDTEAFF
cdr3_length: 13; clone_size: .; d_call: TRBD1; v_call: TRBV5-4; j_call: TRBJ1-2; cdr3_nt: TGTGCCAGCAGCTTTTACAGGGGTGATGGCTACACCTTC; cdr3_aa: CASSFYRGDGYTF
cdr3_length: 17; clone_size: .; d_call: TRBD2; v_call: TRBV7-9; j_call: TRBJ2-3; cdr3_nt: TGTGCCAGCAGCACCCAAGCGGGGGGGCTGAAGACAGATACGCAGTATTTT; cdr3_aa: CASSTQAGGLKTDTQYF
cdr3_length: 13; clone_size: .; d_call: .; v_call: TRBV10-1; j_call: TRBJ2-2; cdr3_nt: TGCGCCAGCAGTGCCTCGAACACCGGGGAGCTGTTTTTT; cdr3_aa: CASSASNTGELFF
cdr3_length: 14; clone_size: .; d_call: .; v_call: TRBV19; j_call: TRBJ2-2; cdr3_nt: TGTGCCAGTAGTATTCTCCAGGGCACCGGGGAGCTGTTTTTT; cdr3_aa: CASSILQGTGELFF
cdr3_length: 12; clone_size: few; d_call: TRBD2; v_call: TRBV2; j_call: TRBJ2-1; cdr3_nt: TGTGCCAGCAGTTCGACTAGCGCCCACGGGTTCTTC; cdr3_aa: CASSSTSAHGFF
cdr3_length: 14; clone_size: .; d_call: TRBD1; v_call: TRBV6-5; j_call: TRBJ2-7; cdr3_nt: TGTGCCAGCAGCCCCAGGACAGGGCCCTACGAGCAGTACTTC; cdr3_aa: CASSPRTGPYEQYF
cdr3_length: 13; clone_size: .; d_call: .; v_call: TRBV7-9; j_call: TRBJ1-5; cdr3_nt: TGTGCCAGCAGCTTAACGATGGGACAGCCCCAGCATTTT; cdr3_aa: CASSLTMGQPQHF
cdr3_length: 17; clone_size: .; d_call: .; v_call: TRBV7-9; j_call: TRBJ1-1; cdr3_nt: TGTGCCAGCAGCTTATGGAGAAGTAAGGGCTTAAACACTGAAGCTTTCTTT; cdr3_aa: CASSLWRSKGLNTEAFF
cdr3_length: 11; clone_size: .; d_call: .; v_call: TRBV2; j_call: TRBJ2-7; cdr3_nt: TGTGCCAGCAGCCCCACCTACGAGCAGTACTTC; cdr3_aa: CASSPTYEQYF
cdr3_length: 14; clone_size: once; d_call: .; v_call: TRBV7-9; j_call: TRBJ2-1; cdr3_nt: TGTGCCAGCAGCTTCCGGGAGAGGTACAATGAGCAGTTCTTC; cdr3_aa: CASSFRERYNEQFF
cdr3_length: 12; clone_size: .; d_call: .; v_call: TRBV7-2; j_call: TRBJ2-7; cdr3_nt: TGTGCCAGCAGCGATCGCTCCTACGAGCAGTACTTC; cdr3_aa: CASSDRSYEQYF
cdr3_length: 13; clone_size: .; d_call: .; v_call: TRBV7-6; j_call: TRBJ2-2; cdr3_nt: TGTGCCAGCAGCTTACAGGGCACCGGGGAGCTGTTTTTT; cdr3_aa: CASSLQGTGELFF
cdr3_length: 18; clone_size: .; d_call: TRBD2; v_call: TRBV2; j_call: TRBJ2-3; cdr3_nt: TGTGCCAGCAGTGAATTTGGAATACTAGCGGGGGAGACAGATACGCAGTATTTT; cdr3_aa: CASSEFGILAGETDTQYF
cdr3_length: 10; clone_size: once; d_call: .; v_call: TRBV6-1; j_call: TRBJ1-6; cdr3_nt: TGTGCCAGCAGTGAAGGACCCCTCCACTTT; cdr3_aa: CASSEGPLHF
cdr3_length: 15; clone_size: .; d_call: TRBD1; v_call: TRBV6-1; j_call: TRBJ2-7; cdr3_nt: TGTGCCAGCAGTACCCGGGACAGGATGTTCTACGAGCAGTACTTC; cdr3_aa: CASSTRDRMFYEQYF
cdr3_length: 13; clone_size: few; d_call: .; v_call: TRBV14; j_call: TRBJ1-2; cdr3_nt: TGTGCCAGCAGCCCCTGGGTCGGTCATGGCTACACCTTC; cdr3_aa: CASSPWVGHGYTF
cdr3_length: 12; clone_size: .; d_call: .; v_call: TRBV10-3; j_call: TRBJ1-1; cdr3_nt: TGTGCCATCAGTGAAAGGAACACTGAAGCTTTCTTT; cdr3_aa: CAISERNTEAFF
cdr3_length: 15; clone_size: .; d_call: TRBD1; v_call: TRBV7-9; j_call: TRBJ2-1; cdr3_nt: TGTGCCAGCAGCGCGGACAGGGGCTCCTACAATGAGCAGTTCTTC; cdr3_aa: CASSADRGSYNEQFF
cdr3_length: 15; clone_size: .; d_call: .; v_call: TRBV7-2; j_call: TRBJ2-7; cdr3_nt: TGTGCCAGCAGCTCTTACAGGGGGGGGGCCTACGAGCAGTACTTC; cdr3_aa: CASSSYRGGAYEQYF
cdr3_length: 14; clone_size: .; d_call: TRBD1; v_call: TRBV5-5; j_call: TRBJ2-7; cdr3_nt: TGTGCCAGCAGCCGGGACAGGGGAGTAGAAACTCAGTACTTC; cdr3_aa: CASSRDRGVETQYF
cdr3_length: 15; clone_size: .; d_call: .; v_call: TRBV27; j_call: TRBJ2-7; cdr3_nt: TGTGCCAGCAGTTTAGTAGGGGGAGATTTATACGAGCAGTACTTC; cdr3_aa: CASSLVGGDLYEQYF
cdr3_length: 14; clone_size: .; d_call: .; v_call: TRBV7-2; j_call: TRBJ2-7; cdr3_nt: TGTGCCAGCAGCTTAGCCGGGGGTTCCTACGAGCAGTACTTC; cdr3_aa: CASSLAGGSYEQYF
cdr3_length: 15; clone_size: once; d_call: .; v_call: TRBV14; j_call: TRBJ2-5; cdr3_nt: TGTGCCAGCAGCCATTCACAGTGGGGACGAGAGACCCAGTACTTC; cdr3_aa: CASSHSQWGRETQYF
cdr3_length: 16; clone_size: .; d_call: TRBD1; v_call: TRBV7-6; j_call: TRBJ2-1; cdr3_nt: TGTGCCAGCAGCTTTCGACAGGGGCTATTGGGCAATGAGCAGTTCTTC; cdr3_aa: CASSFRQGLLGNEQFF
cdr3_length: 16; clone_size: few; d_call: .; v_call: TRBV6-6; j_call: TRBJ1-6; cdr3_nt: TGTGCCAGCAGTTACTCGATGGGGGGGGCTAATTCACCCCTCCACTTT; cdr3_aa: CASSYSMGGANSPLHF
cdr3_length: 12; clone_size: .; d_call: TRBD1; v_call: TRBV2; j_call: TRBJ1-2; cdr3_nt: TGTGCCATGGACAGGGGAGACTATGGCTACACCTTC; cdr3_aa: CAMDRGDYGYTF